This T cell receptor (beta chain) was documented in a study of cytomegalovirus exposure and HLA in healthy donors. Whole-study context: Drawn from HLA-typed donors, 65 million to 100 million unique TCRs were held in an early data release. Study findings and constraints: When a later analysis compared HLA-associated TCR beta chains with equally common others, the HLA-associated chains turned out to be more clonally expanded and to have lower generation probabilities. In vitro testing confirmed a few CMV-associated chains as specific for CMV antigens.

60 Vbeta and 13 Jbeta primers were used in PCR. Generated by immunoSEQ multiplex PCR, the TCRdb table keeps only in-frame clones and is missing some. Of roughly 150,000 clones detected, about 85% appear once; the ten largest clones hold 2% to 2.5%. Worth noting for this clone: What it binds is unknown.

The sequenced sample was PBMCs. The TCR comes from a boy between 2 and 10 years old in good health and CMV-seronegative.

CDR3 sequence (DNA): TGTGCCAGCAGCTTGGGTACGCTAGCGGAGGCGAACACCGGGGAGCTGTTTTTT. Encoded protein: CASSLGTLAEANTGELFF. The J gene is TRBJ2-2, the V gene TRBV7-8; the match to TRBD2 covers 7 bases. Germline V gene sequence: CDR1 SGHVS, CDR2 FQNEAQ. Losses at the gene ends were 3 bases for V and 0 bases for J; bases not matched to a gene: 10. CDR3 length: 18 amino acids.